This T cell receptor (beta chain) was recorded in a study of post-analysis software for immune sequencing data. Background on the study: Disease courses included relapsing-remitting, secondary progressive and progressive-relapsing multiple sclerosis.

Regarding the study as a whole: TRBV segments more frequent in patients than in controls numbered five and included TRBV5-6, TRBV5-1 and TRBV20-1.

On this clonotype: Antigen specificity is unknown.

V shed 8 bases and J 4 bases; nucleotides not matched to a gene: 10. The CDR3 runs 16 residues. Germline values: CDR1 MDHEN, CDR2 SYDVKM. TCR beta libraries were prepared from cDNA with unique molecular identifiers. The yield from roughly 1 to 10 million T cells was 500,000 or so cDNA molecules in total. MiXCR, run by TCRdb on the PCR reads, gives a single entry per CDR3 protein. The sample comprises around 400,000 distinct CDR3 sequences, 39% of which are singletons, and around 8% rests with the top ten. The chain recombines TRBV28 with TRBJ2-1, with 11 bases that match TRBD2. The sequenced material came from blood. The receptor was isolated from a girl aged 2-10 years with multiple sclerosis. The CDR3 loop is CASRSTSGDSYNEQFF. The CDR3 DNA reads as TGTGCCAGCCGATCGACTAGCGGGGACTCTTACAATGAGCAGTTCTTC.